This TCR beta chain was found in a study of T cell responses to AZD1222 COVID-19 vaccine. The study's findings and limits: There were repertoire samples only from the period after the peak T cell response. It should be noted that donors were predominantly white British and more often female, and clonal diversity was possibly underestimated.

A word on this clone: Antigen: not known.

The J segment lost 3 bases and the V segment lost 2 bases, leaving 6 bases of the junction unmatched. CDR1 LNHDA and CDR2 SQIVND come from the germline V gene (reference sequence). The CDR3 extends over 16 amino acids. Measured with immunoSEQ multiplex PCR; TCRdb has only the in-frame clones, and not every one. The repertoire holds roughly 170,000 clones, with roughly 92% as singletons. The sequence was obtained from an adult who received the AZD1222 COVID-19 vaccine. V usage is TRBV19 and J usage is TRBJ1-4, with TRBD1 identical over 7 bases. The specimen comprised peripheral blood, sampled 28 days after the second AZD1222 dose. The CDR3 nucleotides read TGTGCCAGTAGTATAACAGCGGGACAGTCTAATGAAAAACTGTTTTTT. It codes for CASSITAGQSNEKLFF.